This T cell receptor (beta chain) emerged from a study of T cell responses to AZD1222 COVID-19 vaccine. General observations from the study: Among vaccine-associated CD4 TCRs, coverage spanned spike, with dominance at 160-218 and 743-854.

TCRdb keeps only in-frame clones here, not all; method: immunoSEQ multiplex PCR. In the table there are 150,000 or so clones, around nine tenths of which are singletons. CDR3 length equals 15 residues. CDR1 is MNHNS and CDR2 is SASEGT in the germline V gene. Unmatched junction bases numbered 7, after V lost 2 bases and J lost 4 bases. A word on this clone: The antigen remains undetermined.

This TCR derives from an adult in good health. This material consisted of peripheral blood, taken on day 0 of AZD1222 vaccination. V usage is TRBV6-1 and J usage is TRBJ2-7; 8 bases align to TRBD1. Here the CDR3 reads CASSEMAGGLYEQYF. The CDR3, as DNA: TGTGCCAGCAGTGAAATGGCAGGGGGCCTGTACGAGCAGTACTTC.